The TCR beta chain under discussion was sequenced for a study of neurological immune-mediated disorders. General study findings and limits: Expansion of TCR clones was greatest in HTLV-1-associated myelopathy and smallest in multiple sclerosis, where it fell below that of healthy controls. TCR-beta repertoires seemed private in all groups, with no expanded CDR3 amino acid sequences shared.

For the unsorted libraries, 2 million PBMCs stored at -80 C served as input. A remark on this clonotype: Its specificity is not known. The junction departs from the called germline gene at one end, perhaps through a read error.

5'RACE with 10-nucleotide random UMIs generated the cDNA. TCRdb processed the 5' RACE reads anew with MiXCR; each CDR3 protein has one entry. The sample holds about 43,000 distinct CDR3 sequences, roughly 13% seen once. The CDR3 totals 16 residues. Germline lookup yields CDR1 MNHEY and CDR2 SVGAGI. This TCR was sampled from a female donor in good health. The sample taken for sequencing was PBMCs. The rearrangement joins TRBV6-5 to TRBJ2-2; 9 positions agree with TRBD2. Here the CDR3 reads CASRPRLAANTVELFF. CDR3 nucleotide sequence: TGTGCTAGCAGACCTAGACTAGCGGCGAACACCGTGGAGCTGTTTTTT.